The rows below give T cell receptor beta chains drawn from one sample of a study of blood T cell repertoires in COVID-19. Method: immunoSEQ multiplex PCR; TCRdb's copy keeps in-frame clones and lacks some. The sample lists 200,000 to 250,000 clones; around nine tenths were seen once. The specimen sequenced was peripheral blood. These receptors came from a man in his 60s who had recovered from COVID-19. CDR3s include the opening cysteine and the closing phenylalanine or tryptophan. The order of the fields is CDR3 protein, CDR3 DNA, CDR3 length, J gene, V gene, D gene, clone size. A D gene is named only where the DNA matches it firmly. Clone size is stated in some rows and not others, as once, few, many or a class when expanded.

cdr3_aa: CATSDRGTGAGEKLFF; cdr3_nt: TGTGCCACCAGTGATCGAGGGACAGGGGCAGGGGAAAAACTGTTTTTT; cdr3_length: 16; j_call: TRBJ1-4; v_call: TRBV24-1; d_call: TRBD1; clone_size: .
cdr3_aa: CASSSSNGYEQYF; cdr3_nt: TGTGCCAGCAGTTCTTCCAACGGCTACGAGCAGTACTTC; cdr3_length: 13; j_call: TRBJ2-7; v_call: TRBV27; d_call: .; clone_size: .
cdr3_aa: CASAPLAGRSNTGELFF; cdr3_nt: TGTGCCAGCGCCCCGTTAGCGGGAAGGTCGAACACCGGGGAGCTGTTTTTT; cdr3_length: 17; j_call: TRBJ2-2; v_call: TRBV7-6; d_call: TRBD2; clone_size: few
cdr3_aa: CASSKGSPRIGYTF; cdr3_nt: TGTGCCAGCAGCAAAGGGAGTCCGAGAATCGGCTACACCTTC; cdr3_length: 14; j_call: TRBJ1-2; v_call: TRBV21-1; d_call: .; clone_size: .
cdr3_aa: CASTGGGQGQETQYF; cdr3_nt: TGTGCCAGCACCGGGGGGGGACAGGGGCAAGAGACCCAGTACTTC; cdr3_length: 15; j_call: TRBJ2-5; v_call: TRBV5-4; d_call: TRBD1; clone_size: .
cdr3_aa: CASKNRGGSSDTQYF; cdr3_nt: TGTGCCAGCAAAAATCGAGGCGGGAGCTCAGATACGCAGTATTTT; cdr3_length: 15; j_call: TRBJ2-3; v_call: TRBV6-5; d_call: TRBD2; clone_size: once
cdr3_aa: CAWRPRGAGNTIYF; cdr3_nt: TGTGCCTGGAGGCCACGGGGGGCTGGAAACACCATATATTTT; cdr3_length: 14; j_call: TRBJ1-3; v_call: TRBV30; d_call: .; clone_size: .
cdr3_aa: CASSPPPGGNQPQHF; cdr3_nt: TGTGCCAGCTCACCACCGCCAGGGGGTAATCAGCCCCAGCATTTT; cdr3_length: 15; j_call: TRBJ1-5; v_call: TRBV18; d_call: TRBD1; clone_size: .
cdr3_aa: CAWRIGGEETQYF; cdr3_nt: TGTGCCTGGAGGATCGGGGGGGAAGAGACCCAGTACTTC; cdr3_length: 13; j_call: TRBJ2-5; v_call: TRBV30; d_call: TRBD2; clone_size: .
cdr3_aa: CATSPYRTGAFF; cdr3_nt: TGTGCCACCTCTCCCTACAGAACCGGAGCTTTCTTT; cdr3_length: 12; j_call: TRBJ1-1; v_call: TRBV28; d_call: .; clone_size: .
cdr3_aa: CASSIITGELFF; cdr3_nt: TGCGCCAGCAGTATAATAACCGGGGAGCTGTTTTTT; cdr3_length: 12; j_call: TRBJ2-2; v_call: TRBV5-1; d_call: .; clone_size: .
cdr3_aa: CASSSAGQVGNTIYF; cdr3_nt: TGTGCCAGCAGCTCCGCCGGACAAGTAGGAAACACCATATATTTT; cdr3_length: 15; j_call: TRBJ1-3; v_call: TRBV11-2; d_call: .; clone_size: .
cdr3_aa: CASSLAVGDRVIVVSPLHF; cdr3_nt: TGCGCCAGCAGCTTGGCGGTCGGGGACAGAGTGATTGTAGTGTCACCCCTCCACTTT; cdr3_length: 19; j_call: TRBJ1-6; v_call: TRBV5-1; d_call: TRBD1; clone_size: .
cdr3_aa: CASTPGQGYSPLHF; cdr3_nt: TGTGCCAGTACTCCGGGACAGGGGTATTCACCCCTCCACTTT; cdr3_length: 14; j_call: TRBJ1-6; v_call: TRBV13; d_call: TRBD1; clone_size: .
cdr3_aa: CASGRHQNTEAFF; cdr3_nt: TGTGCCAGTGGAAGACACCAGAACACTGAAGCTTTCTTT; cdr3_length: 13; j_call: TRBJ1-1; v_call: TRBV19; d_call: .; clone_size: .
cdr3_aa: CASSEGSNQPQHF; cdr3_nt: TGTGCCAGCAGTGAGGGCAGCAATCAGCCCCAGCATTTT; cdr3_length: 13; j_call: TRBJ1-5; v_call: TRBV6-4; d_call: .; clone_size: .
cdr3_aa: CASSLEGSAFSSPLHF; cdr3_nt: TGCGCCAGCAGCTTGGAAGGGAGCGCCTTTAGTTCACCCCTCCACTTT; cdr3_length: 16; j_call: TRBJ1-6; v_call: TRBV5-1; d_call: .; clone_size: .
cdr3_aa: CASNQGGGTEAFF; cdr3_nt: TGTGCCAGCAACCAGGGGGGAGGCACTGAAGCTTTCTTT; cdr3_length: 13; j_call: TRBJ1-1; v_call: TRBV6-5; d_call: TRBD1; clone_size: .
cdr3_aa: CASSLERGPNNEQFF; cdr3_nt: TGTGCCAGCAGCTTAGAGCGGGGACCCAACAATGAGCAGTTCTTC; cdr3_length: 15; j_call: TRBJ2-1; v_call: TRBV7-3; d_call: TRBD2; clone_size: .
cdr3_aa: CASSLEGRRERSYEQYF; cdr3_nt: TGTGCCAGCAGCTTAGAGGGTCGACGGGAGCGTTCCTACGAGCAGTACTTC; cdr3_length: 17; j_call: TRBJ2-7; v_call: TRBV7-7; d_call: .; clone_size: once
cdr3_aa: CASTGSLSNYGYTF; cdr3_nt: TGTGCCAGCACCGGGAGCCTTTCTAACTATGGCTACACCTTC; cdr3_length: 14; j_call: TRBJ1-2; v_call: TRBV7-2; d_call: .; clone_size: .
cdr3_aa: CASSQGAGGISYEQYF; cdr3_nt: TGTGCCAGCAGCCAAGGGGCGGGAGGGATCTCCTACGAGCAGTACTTC; cdr3_length: 16; j_call: TRBJ2-7; v_call: TRBV3-1/TRBV3-2; d_call: TRBD2; clone_size: .
cdr3_aa: CASSQGLAGAGELFF; cdr3_nt: TGCGCCAGCAGCCAGGGCCTAGCGGGGGCCGGGGAGCTGTTTTTT; cdr3_length: 15; j_call: TRBJ2-2; v_call: TRBV4-3; d_call: TRBD2; clone_size: .
cdr3_aa: CASSQDDRPGHDSPLHF; cdr3_nt: TGTGCCAGCAGCCAAGATGACAGGCCCGGGCACGATTCACCCCTCCACTTT; cdr3_length: 17; j_call: TRBJ1-6; v_call: TRBV3-1/TRBV3-2; d_call: .; clone_size: .
cdr3_aa: CASRMRGNPPYEQYF; cdr3_nt: TGTGCCAGCAGGATGAGGGGGAACCCCCCCTACGAGCAGTACTTC; cdr3_length: 15; j_call: TRBJ2-7; v_call: TRBV28; d_call: .; clone_size: .
cdr3_aa: CASSPITDTQYF; cdr3_nt: TGTGCCAGCAGCCCTATCACAGATACGCAGTATTTT; cdr3_length: 12; j_call: TRBJ2-3; v_call: TRBV12-3/TRBV12-4; d_call: .; clone_size: .
cdr3_aa: CASGGPGQATGWETQYF; cdr3_nt: TGTGCCAGCGGGGGACCGGGACAGGCCACGGGGTGGGAGACCCAGTACTTC; cdr3_length: 17; j_call: TRBJ2-5; v_call: TRBV28; d_call: TRBD1; clone_size: .
cdr3_aa: CSVGQTSSYNEQFF; cdr3_nt: TGCAGCGTAGGACAGACCAGCTCCTACAATGAGCAGTTCTTC; cdr3_length: 14; j_call: TRBJ2-1; v_call: TRBV29-1; d_call: .; clone_size: .
cdr3_aa: CASSFFPGDSGSPLHF; cdr3_nt: TGTGCCAGCAGCTTCTTTCCCGGAGATAGCGGGTCACCCCTCCACTTT; cdr3_length: 16; j_call: TRBJ1-6; v_call: TRBV5-4; d_call: .; clone_size: few
cdr3_aa: CASRPLGGGPQHF; cdr3_nt: TGTGCCAGCAGGCCCCTAGGGGGGGGGCCCCAGCATTTT; cdr3_length: 13; j_call: TRBJ1-5; v_call: TRBV5-8; d_call: .; clone_size: .
cdr3_aa: CASSPRPGGMNTEAFF; cdr3_nt: TGTGCCAGCAGCCCAAGACCAGGGGGCATGAACACTGAAGCTTTCTTT; cdr3_length: 16; j_call: TRBJ1-1; v_call: TRBV4-2; d_call: TRBD1; clone_size: .
cdr3_aa: CASKGAGQGNYEQYF; cdr3_nt: TGTGCCAGCAAAGGCGCGGGACAGGGAAACTACGAGCAGTACTTC; cdr3_length: 15; j_call: TRBJ2-7; v_call: TRBV6-5; d_call: TRBD1; clone_size: .
cdr3_aa: CSASSSTGELFF; cdr3_nt: TGCAGTGCTAGTTCGAGCACCGGGGAGCTGTTTTTT; cdr3_length: 12; j_call: TRBJ2-2; v_call: TRBV20-1; d_call: .; clone_size: .
cdr3_aa: CASSPGQGNSPLHF; cdr3_nt: TGTGCCAGCTCACCGGGGCAGGGGAATTCACCCCTCCACTTT; cdr3_length: 14; j_call: TRBJ1-6; v_call: TRBV18; d_call: .; clone_size: .
cdr3_aa: CASSLAQVTYNEQFF; cdr3_nt: TGTGCCAGCAGCTTGGCACAGGTTACCTACAATGAGCAGTTCTTC; cdr3_length: 15; j_call: TRBJ2-1; v_call: TRBV5-6; d_call: .; clone_size: .
cdr3_aa: CASSLGGGSSYEQYF; cdr3_nt: TGTGCCAGCAGTTTAGGGGGGGGGAGCTCCTACGAGCAGTACTTC; cdr3_length: 15; j_call: TRBJ2-7; v_call: TRBV28; d_call: TRBD2; clone_size: .
cdr3_aa: CASSPNDRLETQYF; cdr3_nt: TGCGCCAGCAGCCCAAACGACAGGTTGGAGACCCAGTACTTC; cdr3_length: 14; j_call: TRBJ2-5; v_call: TRBV5-1; d_call: .; clone_size: once
cdr3_aa: CASRRGGQETQYF; cdr3_nt: TGTGCCAGCAGGCGGGGGGGGCAGGAGACCCAGTACTTC; cdr3_length: 13; j_call: TRBJ2-5; v_call: TRBV2; d_call: TRBD2; clone_size: .
cdr3_aa: CASKSPKGGGPLHF; cdr3_nt: TGTGCCAGCAAGTCCCCCAAGGGCGGGGGGCCCCTCCACTTT; cdr3_length: 14; j_call: TRBJ1-6; v_call: TRBV27; d_call: .; clone_size: .
cdr3_aa: CASSARTSGSFNEQFF; cdr3_nt: TGTGCCAGCAGTGCCCGGACGAGCGGGAGTTTCAATGAGCAGTTCTTC; cdr3_length: 16; j_call: TRBJ2-1; v_call: TRBV6-4; d_call: TRBD2; clone_size: .
cdr3_aa: CASSLKGLSSGNTIYF; cdr3_nt: TGTGCCAGCAGTTTAAAAGGACTGAGCTCTGGAAACACCATATATTTT; cdr3_length: 16; j_call: TRBJ1-3; v_call: TRBV28; d_call: .; clone_size: many
cdr3_aa: CASSRGANYGYTF; cdr3_nt: TGTGCCAGCTCACGGGGAGCTAACTATGGCTACACCTTC; cdr3_length: 13; j_call: TRBJ1-2; v_call: TRBV18; d_call: .; clone_size: .
cdr3_aa: CASISTPRYRNTEAFF; cdr3_nt: TGTGCCAGCATCTCTACCCCGCGGTACCGGAACACTGAAGCTTTCTTT; cdr3_length: 16; j_call: TRBJ1-1; v_call: TRBV27; d_call: .; clone_size: .
cdr3_aa: CASSPLQGSYNEQFF; cdr3_nt: TGTGCCAGCAGCCCTCTCCAGGGGTCCTACAATGAGCAGTTCTTC; cdr3_length: 15; j_call: TRBJ2-1; v_call: TRBV7-2; d_call: .; clone_size: .
cdr3_aa: CASSPTSGGAYNEQFF; cdr3_nt: TGTGCCAGCAGTCCAACTAGCGGGGGGGCCTACAATGAGCAGTTCTTC; cdr3_length: 16; j_call: TRBJ2-1; v_call: TRBV27; d_call: TRBD2; clone_size: .
cdr3_aa: CASSQELAGPYNEQFF; cdr3_nt: TGCGCCAGCAGCCAGGAACTAGCGGGGCCATACAATGAGCAGTTCTTC; cdr3_length: 16; j_call: TRBJ2-1; v_call: TRBV4-3; d_call: TRBD2; clone_size: .
cdr3_aa: CASSYRQGGSPLHF; cdr3_nt: TGTGCCAGCAGTTACCGGCAGGGTGGGTCACCCCTCCACTTT; cdr3_length: 14; j_call: TRBJ1-6; v_call: TRBV6-5; d_call: .; clone_size: .
cdr3_aa: CASSPRRGGDTQYF; cdr3_nt: TGTGCCAGCAGCCCGAGAAGGGGCGGAGATACGCAGTATTTT; cdr3_length: 14; j_call: TRBJ2-3; v_call: TRBV7-2; d_call: .; clone_size: .
cdr3_aa: CASSSVHSTYEQYF; cdr3_nt: TGTGCCAGCAGTTCGGTTCACAGCACCTACGAGCAGTACTTC; cdr3_length: 14; j_call: TRBJ2-7; v_call: TRBV6-5; d_call: .; clone_size: .
cdr3_aa: CASSWDSNNEQFF; cdr3_nt: TGTGCCAGCAGCTGGGACAGCAACAATGAGCAGTTCTTC; cdr3_length: 13; j_call: TRBJ2-1; v_call: TRBV6-4; d_call: TRBD1; clone_size: .
cdr3_aa: CASSDAPGQGQETQYF; cdr3_nt: TGTGCCAGCAGTGATGCCCCGGGACAGGGGCAAGAGACCCAGTACTTC; cdr3_length: 16; j_call: TRBJ2-5; v_call: TRBV6-1; d_call: TRBD1; clone_size: .
cdr3_aa: CASTQENTEAFF; cdr3_nt: TGTGCCAGCACACAGGAGAACACTGAAGCTTTCTTT; cdr3_length: 12; j_call: TRBJ1-1; v_call: TRBV3-1/TRBV3-2; d_call: .; clone_size: once
cdr3_aa: CASSLEINYGYTF; cdr3_nt: TGTGCCAGCAGTTTAGAGATCAACTATGGCTACACCTTC; cdr3_length: 13; j_call: TRBJ1-2; v_call: TRBV28; d_call: .; clone_size: .
cdr3_aa: CATSDPRLAGSYNEQFF; cdr3_nt: TGTGCCACCAGTGACCCTAGACTAGCGGGTTCCTACAATGAGCAGTTCTTC; cdr3_length: 17; j_call: TRBJ2-1; v_call: TRBV24-1; d_call: TRBD2; clone_size: .
cdr3_aa: CASSLDRNTEAFF; cdr3_nt: TGTGCCAGCAGCCTCGACAGGAACACTGAAGCTTTCTTT; cdr3_length: 13; j_call: TRBJ1-1; v_call: TRBV5-8; d_call: .; clone_size: .
cdr3_aa: CASSLDHGGSGAYNEQFF; cdr3_nt: TGTGCCAGCAGCTTAGACCACGGGGGGTCAGGGGCCTACAATGAGCAGTTCTTC; cdr3_length: 18; j_call: TRBJ2-1; v_call: TRBV11-3; d_call: .; clone_size: .
cdr3_aa: CASSRTDTEAFF; cdr3_nt: TGTGCCAGCAGCCGAACAGACACTGAAGCTTTCTTT; cdr3_length: 12; j_call: TRBJ1-1; v_call: TRBV7-8; d_call: .; clone_size: once
cdr3_aa: CASSPLPGIPYEQYF; cdr3_nt: TGCGCCAGCAGCCCTCTCCCGGGGATCCCCTACGAGCAGTACTTC; cdr3_length: 15; j_call: TRBJ2-7; v_call: TRBV5-1; d_call: .; clone_size: .
cdr3_aa: CASSAHSGHSYGYTF; cdr3_nt: TGTGCCAGCAGTGCGCACAGTGGCCATAGCTATGGCTACACCTTC; cdr3_length: 15; j_call: TRBJ1-2; v_call: TRBV6-2/TRBV6-3; d_call: .; clone_size: .
cdr3_aa: CASSAQVSGANVLTF; cdr3_nt: TGTGCCAGCAGCGCACAGGTCTCTGGGGCCAACGTCCTGACTTTC; cdr3_length: 15; j_call: TRBJ2-6; v_call: TRBV9; d_call: .; clone_size: .